This T cell receptor beta chain came from a study of T cells after yellow fever vaccination. Across the whole study: When fractions had low cell numbers, they were prepared with SMART-Seq v4 Ultra Low Input.

By 5'RACE template switching, TCR cDNA was produced, with a universal primer site and UMIs added in the process. TCRdb re-analysed the 5' RACE reads in MiXCR, keeping a single row per CDR3 protein. The sample includes approximately 300,000 distinct CDR3 sequences, approximately 12% of them seen just once. Many counts were recorded for this clonotype. The CDR3 sequence is 15 residues long. CDR1 is LNHNV, CDR2 YYDKDF, per germline (reference sequence). The V and J ends lost 1 base and 1 base respectively, with 10 bases between them. The starting material was CD4+ T cells sorted from PBMCs, obtained 45 days after the yellow fever booster vaccination. This receptor was obtained from a man younger than 35 who received the YFV17D yellow fever vaccine. This rearrangement joins TRBV15 to TRBJ1-1; the D gene is possibly TRBD1 (5 bases). DNA for the CDR3: TGTGCCACCAGCAGAGGCGGGACGGGGAACACTGAAGCTTTCTTT. Residues: CATSRGGTGNTEAFF.